Here is one T cell receptor beta chain with its context. What it binds is not known. This specimen comes from a study of a mutant IDH1 vaccine in newly diagnosed glioma. Noted time point: week 47, end of study. A 20-mer mutant IDH1 peptide at 300 ug was injected subcutaneously with topical imiquimod. The length of the CDR3 is 15 residues. The ends were cut back, 1 base at V and 3 bases at J, with 13 bases in the middle. In germline, CDR1 is MGHRA, CDR2 YSYEKL. The assay was immunoSEQ multiplex PCR, and TCRdb's table has in-frame clones only and misses some. In the table there are tens of thousands of clones, approximately 89% of which are singletons.

The TCR comes from a woman aged 45-65 years with glioma. This chain connects TRBV4-1 to TRBJ2-7; TRBD1 is a possible D gene (7 bases). Sequenced material: PBMCs, taken from a glioma patient whose treatment included an IDH1 peptide vaccine. The CDR3 coding sequence is TGCGCCAGCAGCCAAGGGGTCAGGGGGGACTACGAGCAGTACTTC. This translates into CASSQGVRGDYEQYF.